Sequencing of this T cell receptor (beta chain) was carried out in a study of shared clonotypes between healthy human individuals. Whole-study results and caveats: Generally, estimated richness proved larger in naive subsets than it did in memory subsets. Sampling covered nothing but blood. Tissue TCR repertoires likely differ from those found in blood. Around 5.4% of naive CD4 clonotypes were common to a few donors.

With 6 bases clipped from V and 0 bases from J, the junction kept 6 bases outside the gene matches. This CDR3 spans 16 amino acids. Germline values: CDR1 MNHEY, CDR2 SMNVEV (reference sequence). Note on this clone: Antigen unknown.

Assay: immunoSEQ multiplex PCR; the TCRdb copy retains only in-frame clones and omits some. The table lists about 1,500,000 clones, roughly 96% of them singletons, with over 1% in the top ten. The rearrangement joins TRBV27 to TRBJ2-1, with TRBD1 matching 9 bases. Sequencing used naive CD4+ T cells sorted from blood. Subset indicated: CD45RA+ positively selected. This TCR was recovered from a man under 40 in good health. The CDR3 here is CASSNTGGGSYNEQFF. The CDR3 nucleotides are TGTGCCAGCAGCAACACAGGGGGCGGCTCCTACAATGAGCAGTTCTTC.